Below, 16 T cell receptor beta chains from the same sample are listed, as sequenced in a study of control samples from healthy donors and cancer patients. The assay was immunoSEQ multiplex PCR, and TCRdb's table has in-frame clones only and misses some. The table lists about 120,000 clones, about 87% of them singletons. The sequencing sample was made of blood. The receptor set was obtained from a man aged 25-40 years in good health.

The chain's CDR3 is CASSQRVTDTQYF. DNA of the CDR3: TGTGCCAGCAGCCAACGGGTAACAGATACGCAGTATTTT. This sequence joins TRBV13 and TRBJ2-3, with D unclear. CDR1 and CDR2 from the germline V gene are PRHDT and FYEKMQ (reference sequence). Trimming removed 5 bases at V and 3 bases at J, with 9 bases between. The CDR3 is made up of 13 amino acids.

The chain uses TRBV6-4 and TRBJ1-2, with D tentatively TRBD1 (6 bases). V was trimmed by 3 bases and J by 0 bases, leaving 11 bases between them. Germline V gene data show CDR1 as MRHNA and CDR2 as SNTAGT. The CDR3 covers 15 residues. CDR3 sequence: CASSETGNANYGYTF. In DNA, the CDR3 is TGTGCCAGCAGTGAGACAGGCAACGCTAACTATGGCTACACCTTC.

The chain uses TRBV5-8 and TRBJ2-3, with 8 bases aligning to TRBD2. This CDR3 is 15 amino acids long. J gave up 0 bases and V 1 base, and 1 base lay outside the gene matches. Germline V gene sequence: CDR1 SGHTS, CDR2 YDEGEE. CDR3 in DNA: TGTGCCAGCAGCTTGCAGCGGGGGAGCACAGATACGCAGTATTTT. It translates to CASSLQRGSTDTQYF.

This clone has more than one count but fewer than ten. This chain links TRBV19 with TRBJ2-1, with 7 nucleotides matching TRBD1. V gave up 3 bases and J gave up 2 bases; unmatched junction bases: 7. CDR1 and CDR2 (germline): LNHDA, SQIVND (reference sequence). The CDR3 consists of 16 residues. The CDR3 bases are TGTGCCAGTAGTATCTCCCGGGACAGTCCCTACAATGAGCAGTTCTTC. It codes for CASSISRDSPYNEQFF.

The genes are TRBV5-6 and TRBJ1-2; D gene unclear. V lost 1 base and J lost 4, with 11 bases in between. This CDR3 is 14 amino acids long. CDR1 and CDR2 from the germline V gene are SGHDT and YYEEEE. CDR3 amino acids: CASSLKRQVYGYTF. DNA of the CDR3: TGTGCCAGCAGCTTGAAGAGGCAGGTCTATGGCTACACCTTC.

The chain recombines TRBV27 with TRBJ1-6; D is unclear. Germline loops: CDR1 MNHEY, CDR2 SMNVEV (reference sequence). CDR3 length: 13 amino acids. With 4 bases removed from V and 7 bases from J, the gap between germline ends came to 8 bases. The CDR3 DNA reads as TGTGCCAGCAGTTCATCAGAGAATTCACCCCTCCACTTT. It encodes CASSSSENSPLHF.

The chain's CDR3 is CASSVQSGVATTEAFF. DNA of the CDR3: TGTGCCAGCAGTGTCCAATCAGGGGTCGCGACCACTGAAGCTTTCTTT. The chain combines TRBV6-4 with TRBJ1-1; a possible D gene is TRBD1 (6 bases). Per the germline V gene, CDR1 is MRHNA and CDR2 is SNTAGT. The CDR3 contains 16 residues. Between the trimmed V and J ends, which lost 4 bases and 4 bases, there was a span of 19 bases.

The genes are TRBV6-5 and TRBJ2-1, with D perhaps TRBD1 (6 bases). V shed 6 bases and J shed 8 bases, with 17 bases lying between them. The CDR3 has 14 amino acids. Germline CDR1 and CDR2: MNHEY and SVGAGI. Here the CDR3 reads CASRIPTGFDEQFF. The DNA of the CDR3 is TGTGCCAGCAGGATACCCACAGGGTTCGATGAGCAGTTCTTC.

The chain uses TRBV7-6 and TRBJ1-6; 9 bases map to TRBD1. With V trimmed by 10 bases and J by 8 bases, 6 bases remained unmatched. This CDR3 is 13 amino acids long. CDR1 SGHVS and CDR2 FNYEAQ come from the germline V gene. The CDR3 bases are TGTGCCACCGGGACAGGGAATGATTCACCCCTCCACTTT. Translating gives CATGTGNDSPLHF. Combining the CDR3 with reference TRBV7-6 and TRBJ1-6 gives the whole variable domain GAGVSQSPRYKVTKRGQDVALRCDPISGHVSLYWYRQALGQGPEFLTYFNYEAQQDKSGLPNDRFSAERPEGSISTLTIQRTEQRDSAMYRCATGTGNDSPLHFGNGTRLTVT.

The chain combines TRBV5-1 with TRBJ1-1; tentative D call: TRBD1 (6 bases). Trimming pared 3 bases from V and 1 base from J, leaving 22 bases between. This CDR3 region has 18 residues. Germline V gives CDR1 SGHRS, CDR2 YFSETQ. CDR3 DNA sequence: TGCGCCAGCAGCTCCCTTCCAGGGGCAACAGGGCGGAACACTGAAGCTTTCTTT. Translated: CASSSLPGATGRNTEAFF. Supplemented by reference TRBV5-1 and TRBJ1-1, the full variable domain reads KAGVTQTPRYLIKTRGQQVTLSCSPISGHRSVSWYQQTPGQGLQFLFEYFSETQRNKGNFPGRFSGRQFSNSRSEMNVSTLELGDSALYLCASSSLPGATGRNTEAFFGQGTRLTVV.

Details on this clone: Distinct nucleotide sequences in the sample also encode this CDR3. The chain has TRBV2 and TRBJ1-1; D may be TRBD1 (5 bases). Germline V gene data show CDR1 as SNHLY and CDR2 as FYNNEI. V lost 2 bases, J lost 0 bases, and 7 bases lay in between. The CDR3 contains 14 residues. In DNA, the CDR3 is TGTGCCAGCAGTGAAAAGGGGATGAACACTGAAGCTTTCTTT. Translated: CASSEKGMNTEAFF.

This clone has a handful of counts. The gene calls are TRBV7-2 and TRBJ2-1, with 13 positions matching TRBD2. J was trimmed by 7 bases and V by 5 bases; bases with no gene match: 5. Germline V gives CDR1 SGHTA, CDR2 FQGNSA. The CDR3 length is 15 residues. The CDR3 region is CASSTSGGARNEQFF. The CDR3 DNA reads TGTGCCAGCAGCACTAGCGGGGGGGCGAGGAATGAGCAGTTCTTC.

The chain joins TRBV25-1 to TRBJ1-6; no clear D. V lost 7 bases and J 0 bases, leaving 10 bases between the germline ends. The CDR3 is 15 amino acids. CDR1 is MGHDK, CDR2 SYGVNS, per germline. CDR3 sequence: CASTPGFSYNSPLHF. For the CDR3, the DNA is TGTGCCAGCACCCCAGGATTCTCCTATAATTCACCCCTCCACTTT.

J is TRBJ1-3 and V is TRBV7-3, with D unclear. The CDR3 sequence is 15 residues long. CDR1 SGHTA and CDR2 FQGTGA come from the germline V gene. Trimming took 0 bases from V and 0 from J, leaving 6 bases between them. CDR3 region: CASSLTGDSGNTIYF. Here the CDR3 DNA reads TGTGCCAGCAGCTTAACCGGCGACTCTGGAAACACCATATATTTT.

The chain links TRBV7-9 to TRBJ2-1, with 13 positions matching TRBD2. After removal of 2 bases from V and 6 bases from J, the junction contained 4 bases not matched to a gene. The germline V gene encodes CDR1 SEHNR and CDR2 FQNEAQ (reference sequence). This CDR3 has 16 amino acids. CDR3 amino acids: CASSLIRTSGGNEQFF. The CDR3 nucleotides are TGTGCCAGCAGCTTAATAAGGACTAGCGGGGGCAATGAGCAGTTCTTC.

The chain combines TRBV2 with TRBJ1-1; D unresolved. The CDR3 sequence is 18 residues long. Per the germline V gene, CDR1 is SNHLY and CDR2 is FYNNEI. V dropped 2 bases and J dropped 7 bases, with 26 bases sitting between them. The CDR3 DNA reads as TGTGCCAGCAGTGAAAAGTTCGGATCCTCCGACGGTGGCCTTGAAGCTTTCTTT. The encoded protein is CASSEKFGSSDGGLEAFF.